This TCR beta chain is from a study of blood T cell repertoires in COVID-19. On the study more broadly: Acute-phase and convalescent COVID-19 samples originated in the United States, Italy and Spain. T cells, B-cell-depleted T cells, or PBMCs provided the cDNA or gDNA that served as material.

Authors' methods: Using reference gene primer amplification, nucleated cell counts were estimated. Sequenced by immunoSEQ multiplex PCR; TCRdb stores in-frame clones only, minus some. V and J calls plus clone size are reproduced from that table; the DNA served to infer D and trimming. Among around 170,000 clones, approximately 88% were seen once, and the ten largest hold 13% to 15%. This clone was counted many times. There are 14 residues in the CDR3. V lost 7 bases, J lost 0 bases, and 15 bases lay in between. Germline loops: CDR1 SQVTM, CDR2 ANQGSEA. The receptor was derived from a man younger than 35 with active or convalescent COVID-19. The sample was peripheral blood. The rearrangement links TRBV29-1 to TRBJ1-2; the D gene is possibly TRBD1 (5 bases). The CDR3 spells CSAPQEPPNYGYTF. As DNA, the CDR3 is TGCAGCGCCCCACAGGAGCCCCCTAACTATGGCTACACCTTC.